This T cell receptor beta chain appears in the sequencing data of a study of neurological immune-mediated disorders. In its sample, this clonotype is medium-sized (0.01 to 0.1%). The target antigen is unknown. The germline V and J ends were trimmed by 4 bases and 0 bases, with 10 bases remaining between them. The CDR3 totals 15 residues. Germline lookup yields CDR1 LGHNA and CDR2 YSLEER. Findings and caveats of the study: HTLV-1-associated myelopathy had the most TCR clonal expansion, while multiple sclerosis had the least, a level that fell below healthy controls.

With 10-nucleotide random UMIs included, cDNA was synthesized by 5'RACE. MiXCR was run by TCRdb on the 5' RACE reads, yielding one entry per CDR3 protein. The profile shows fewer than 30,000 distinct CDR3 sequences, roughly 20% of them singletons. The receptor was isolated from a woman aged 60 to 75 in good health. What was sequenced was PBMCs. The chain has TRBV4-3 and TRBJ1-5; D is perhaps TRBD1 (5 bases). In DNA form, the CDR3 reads TGCGCCAGCAGCCTACAGGTTTCTAGCAATCAGCCCCAGCATTTT. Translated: CASSLQVSSNQPQHF.